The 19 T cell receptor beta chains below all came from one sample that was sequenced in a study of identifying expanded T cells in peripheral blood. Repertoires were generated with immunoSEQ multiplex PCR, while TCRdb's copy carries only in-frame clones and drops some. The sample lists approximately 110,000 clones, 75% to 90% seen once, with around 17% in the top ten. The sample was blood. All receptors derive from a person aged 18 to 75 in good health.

In DNA, the CDR3 is TGCGCCAGCAGCCAATTTCGACAGGGGCAGGCGCAGTTCTTC. It is translated as CASSQFRQGQAQFF. V usage is TRBV4-3 and J usage is TRBJ2-1; 8 bases fit TRBD1. Germline CDR1 LGHNA, CDR2 YSLEER. The CDR3 runs to 14 residues. Losses at the gene ends were 2 bases for V and 12 bases for J; bases not matched to a gene: 9.

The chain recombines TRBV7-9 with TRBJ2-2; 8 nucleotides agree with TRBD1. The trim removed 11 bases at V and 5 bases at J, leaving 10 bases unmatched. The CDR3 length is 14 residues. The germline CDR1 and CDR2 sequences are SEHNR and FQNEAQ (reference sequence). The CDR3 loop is CASKDRVGTGELFF. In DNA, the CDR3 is TGTGCCTCAAAGGACAGGGTCGGAACCGGGGAGCTGTTTTTT.

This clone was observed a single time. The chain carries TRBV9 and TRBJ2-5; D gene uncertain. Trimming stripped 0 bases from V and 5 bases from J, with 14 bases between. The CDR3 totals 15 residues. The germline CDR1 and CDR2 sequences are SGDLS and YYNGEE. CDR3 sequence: CASSVGIEHRETQYF. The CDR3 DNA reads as TGTGCCAGCAGCGTAGGGATCGAGCATCGGGAGACCCAGTACTTC.

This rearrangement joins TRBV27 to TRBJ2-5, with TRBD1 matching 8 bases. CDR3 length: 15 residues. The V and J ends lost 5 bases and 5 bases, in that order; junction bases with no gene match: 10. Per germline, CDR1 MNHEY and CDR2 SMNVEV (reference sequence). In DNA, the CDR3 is TGTGCCAGCAGTCGAGAAGCAGGGGGCCTGGAGACCCAGTACTTC. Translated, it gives CASSREAGGLETQYF.

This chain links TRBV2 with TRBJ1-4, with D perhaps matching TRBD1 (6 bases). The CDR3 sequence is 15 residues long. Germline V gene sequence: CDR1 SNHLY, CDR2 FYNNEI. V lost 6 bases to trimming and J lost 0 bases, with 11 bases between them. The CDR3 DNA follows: TGTGCCAGCAGGTCGGGACAAACAACTAATGAAAAACTGTTTTTT. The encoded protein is CASRSGQTTNEKLFF. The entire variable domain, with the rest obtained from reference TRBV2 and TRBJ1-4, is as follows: EPEVTQTPSHQVTQMGQEVILRCVPISNHLYFYWYRQILGQKVEFLVSFYNNEISEKSEIFDDQFSVERPDGSNFTLKIRSTKLEDSAMYFCASRSGQTTNEKLFFGSGTQLSVL.

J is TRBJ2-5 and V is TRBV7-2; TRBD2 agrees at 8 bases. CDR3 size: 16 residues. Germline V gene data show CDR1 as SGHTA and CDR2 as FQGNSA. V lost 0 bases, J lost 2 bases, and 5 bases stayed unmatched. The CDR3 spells CASSLAAGGGQETQYF. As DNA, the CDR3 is TGTGCCAGCAGCTTAGCGGCCGGCGGGGGGCAAGAGACCCAGTACTTC.

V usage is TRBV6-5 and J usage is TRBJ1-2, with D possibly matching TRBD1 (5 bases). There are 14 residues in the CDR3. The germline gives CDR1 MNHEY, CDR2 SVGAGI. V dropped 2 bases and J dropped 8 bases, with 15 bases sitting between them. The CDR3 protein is CASSYTAGDGGYTF. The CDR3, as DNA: TGTGCCAGCAGTTACACGGCGGGGGATGGAGGCTACACCTTC.

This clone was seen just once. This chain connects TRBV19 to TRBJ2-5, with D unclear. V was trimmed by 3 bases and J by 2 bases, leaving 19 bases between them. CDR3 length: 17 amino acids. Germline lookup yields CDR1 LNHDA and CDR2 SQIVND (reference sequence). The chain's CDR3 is CASSMNFPRAQQETQYF. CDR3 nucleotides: TGTGCCAGTAGTATGAATTTCCCCCGGGCCCAACAAGAGACCCAGTACTTC.

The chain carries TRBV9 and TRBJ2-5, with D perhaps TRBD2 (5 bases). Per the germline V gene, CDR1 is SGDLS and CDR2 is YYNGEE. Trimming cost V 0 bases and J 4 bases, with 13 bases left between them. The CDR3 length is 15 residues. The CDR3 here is CASSVAGERGETQYF. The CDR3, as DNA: TGTGCCAGCAGCGTAGCTGGGGAGAGAGGAGAGACCCAGTACTTC.

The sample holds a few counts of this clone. CDR3 amino acids: CASGGGTVYTF. The CDR3 DNA reads TGCGCCAGCGGAGGAGGGACGGTCTACACCTTC. The gene calls are TRBV5-1 and TRBJ1-2; a possible D gene is TRBD1 (5 bases). The CDR3 is made up of 11 amino acids. Trimming left V 7 bases short and J 10 bases short, with 14 bases between. The germline V gene encodes CDR1 SGHRS and CDR2 YFSETQ.

The DNA for the CDR3 is TGTGCCAGCAGTGAATGGGGGGGGGATCAGCCCCAGCATTTT. Residues: CASSEWGGDQPQHF. This chain links TRBV25-1 with TRBJ1-5, with D tentatively TRBD1 (5 bases). This CDR3 region has 14 residues. The germline V gene encodes CDR1 MGHDK and CDR2 SYGVNS. Trimming shortened V by 1 base and J by 5 bases, and 9 bases separated the two germline ends.

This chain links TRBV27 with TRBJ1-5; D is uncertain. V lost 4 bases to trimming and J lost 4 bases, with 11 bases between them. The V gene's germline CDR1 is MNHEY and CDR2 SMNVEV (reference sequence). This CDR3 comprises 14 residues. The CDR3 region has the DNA TGTGCCAGCAGTTCCGGACTGTGGAATCAGCCCCAGCATTTT. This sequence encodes CASSSGLWNQPQHF.

This CDR3 is CATSPDGGNSPLHF. The CDR3 DNA sequence: TGTGCCACCAGTCCCGACGGTGGTAATTCACCCCTCCACTTT. The rearrangement joins TRBV19 to TRBJ1-6; D not resolved. CDR3 size: 14 residues. CDR1 is LNHDA, CDR2 SQIVND, per germline (reference sequence). V lost 10 bases and J 6 bases, leaving 16 bases between the germline ends.

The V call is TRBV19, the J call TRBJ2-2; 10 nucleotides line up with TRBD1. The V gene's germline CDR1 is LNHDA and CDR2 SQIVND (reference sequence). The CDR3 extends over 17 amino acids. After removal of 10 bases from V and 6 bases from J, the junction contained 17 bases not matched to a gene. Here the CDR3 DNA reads TGTGCCACCCACCGTTTTTCCGGGACAGGGGTCGCCGGGGAGCTGTTTTTT. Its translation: CATHRFSGTGVAGELFF. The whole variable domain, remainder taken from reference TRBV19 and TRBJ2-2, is DGGITQSPKYLFRKEGQNVTLSCEQNLNHDAMYWYRQDPGQGLRLIYYSQIVNDFQKGDIAEGYSVSREKKESFPLTVTSAQKNPTAFYLCATHRFSGTGVAGELFFGEGSRLTVL.

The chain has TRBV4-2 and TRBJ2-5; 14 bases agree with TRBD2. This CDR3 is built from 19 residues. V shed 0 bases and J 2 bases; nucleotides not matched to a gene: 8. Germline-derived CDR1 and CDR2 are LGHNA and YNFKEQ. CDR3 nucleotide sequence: TGTGCCAGCAGCCAAGAATCTCTGGGACTAGCGGGGGCGCAAGAGACCCAGTACTTC. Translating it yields CASSQESLGLAGAQETQYF.

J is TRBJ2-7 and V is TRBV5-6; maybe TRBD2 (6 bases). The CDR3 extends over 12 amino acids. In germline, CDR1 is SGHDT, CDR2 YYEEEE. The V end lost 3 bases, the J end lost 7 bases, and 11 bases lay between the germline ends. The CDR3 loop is CASSWGGMEQYF. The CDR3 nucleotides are TGTGCCAGCAGCTGGGGCGGGATGGAGCAGTACTTC.

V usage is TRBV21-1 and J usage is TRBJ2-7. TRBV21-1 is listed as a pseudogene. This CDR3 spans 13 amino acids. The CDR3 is CASPKGYYYEQYF. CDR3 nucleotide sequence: TGTGCCAGTCCCAAAGGGTATTACTACGAGCAGTACTTC.

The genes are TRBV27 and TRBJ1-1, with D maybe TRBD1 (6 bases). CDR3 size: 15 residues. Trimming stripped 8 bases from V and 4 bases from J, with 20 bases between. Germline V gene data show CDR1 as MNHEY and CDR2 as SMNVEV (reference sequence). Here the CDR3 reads CASHSNGGRSTEAFF. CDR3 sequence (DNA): TGTGCCAGCCACTCCAATGGGGGCCGGAGCACTGAAGCTTTCTTT.

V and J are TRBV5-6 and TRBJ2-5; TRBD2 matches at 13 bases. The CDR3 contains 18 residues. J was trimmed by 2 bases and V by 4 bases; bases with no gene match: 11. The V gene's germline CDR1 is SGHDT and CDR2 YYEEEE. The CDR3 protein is CASSVTLGLAGSQETQYF. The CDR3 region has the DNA TGTGCCAGCAGCGTTACGTTGGGACTAGCGGGGAGTCAAGAGACCCAGTACTTC.